The rows below give T cell receptor beta chains drawn from one sample of a study of T cell responses to AZD1222 COVID-19 vaccine. The protocol was immunoSEQ multiplex PCR, while the TCRdb copy is restricted to in-frame clones and leaves out a portion. The table has some 150,000 clones, about 89% seen once. Sequenced material: peripheral blood, taken on day 0 of AZD1222 vaccination. These receptors all come from an adult in good health. CDR3s include the opening cysteine and the closing phenylalanine or tryptophan. D genes are given only for firm matches. Expanded clones get a size class; other rows say once, few or many, or leave the size out.

V	D	J	size	CDR3	DNA
TRBV12-3/TRBV12-4	TRBD1	TRBJ1-2	-	CASRETGSYGYTF	TGTGCCAGCAGAGAGACAGGGTCCTATGGCTACACCTTC
TRBV6-5	-	TRBJ2-7	once	CASSYAGTNYEQYF	TGTGCCAGCAGTTACGCAGGGACAAATTACGAGCAGTACTTC
TRBV6-1	-	TRBJ1-6	-	CASSDENNSPLHF	TGTGCCAGCAGTGACGAGAATAATTCACCCCTCCACTTT
TRBV24-1	TRBD1	TRBJ1-1	-	CATSEPGQENTEAFF	TGTGCCACCAGTGAGCCGGGACAGGAGAACACTGAAGCTTTCTTT
TRBV11-2	-	TRBJ1-4	-	CASSLLSGVLFF	TGTGCCAGCAGCTTACTTTCAGGGGTACTGTTTTTT
TRBV6-1	TRBD1	TRBJ1-1	-	CASSEGQGGTEAFF	TGTGCCAGCAGTGAGGGACAGGGTGGCACTGAAGCTTTCTTT
TRBV7-9	-	TRBJ1-2	once	CASSRNRQAEPYYGYTF	TGTGCCAGCAGCCGGAACCGGCAGGCGGAACCTTACTATGGCTACACCTTC
TRBV7-9	-	TRBJ1-4	-	CASSLTRGEKLFF	TGTGCCAGCAGCTTAACCAGGGGTGAAAAACTGTTTTTT
TRBV3-1/TRBV3-2	-	TRBJ1-2	-	CASSLGQDYGYTF	TGTGCCAGCAGCCTGGGACAAGACTATGGCTACACCTTC
TRBV28	TRBD1	TRBJ1-5	-	CASSLEQGQPGNQPQHF	TGTGCCAGCAGTCTAGAACAGGGGCAACCAGGCAATCAGCCCCAGCATTTT
TRBV5-1	TRBD2	TRBJ2-2	-	CASSRGLADNTGELFF	TGCGCCAGCAGCAGGGGACTAGCGGATAACACCGGGGAGCTGTTTTTT
TRBV10-3	TRBD2	TRBJ2-1	once	CATYPSGREHNEQFF	TGTGCCACCTACCCTAGCGGGAGGGAACACAATGAGCAGTTCTTC
TRBV4-3	-	TRBJ1-1	-	CASSQVGGSTEAFF	TGCGCCAGCAGCCAAGTAGGGGGGAGCACTGAAGCTTTCTTT
TRBV6-1	TRBD1	TRBJ1-3	-	CASSEDRGNTIYF	TGTGCCAGCAGTGAGGACAGGGGGAACACCATATATTTT
TRBV14	-	TRBJ2-1	-	CASSQERVLYNEQFF	TGTGCCAGCAGCCAAGAGCGGGTCCTGTACAATGAGCAGTTCTTC
TRBV7-9	-	TRBJ1-2	-	CASSPLGGANGYTF	TGTGCCAGCAGCCCCCTCGGGGGAGCGAATGGCTACACCTTC
TRBV3-1/TRBV3-2	-	TRBJ2-5	-	CASSQAPGIGETQYF	TGTGCCAGCAGCCAAGCCCCGGGGATCGGGGAGACCCAGTACTTC
TRBV5-5	TRBD2	TRBJ2-3	-	CASSPVGGGVTDTQYF	TGTGCCAGCAGCCCAGTGGGGGGAGGGGTCACAGATACGCAGTATTTT
TRBV4-3	-	TRBJ2-1	-	CASSQETGSLPFF	TGCGCCAGCAGCCAAGAAACCGGGTCCCTTCCTTTCTTC
TRBV29-1	-	TRBJ2-1	-	CSVTRSEQFF	TGCAGCGTGACCCGGTCTGAGCAGTTCTTC
TRBV6-2/TRBV6-3	-	TRBJ1-6	-	CASGLWGNSPLHF	TGTGCCAGCGGCCTTTGGGGGAATTCACCCCTCCACTTT
TRBV28	-	TRBJ1-4	-	CASSLFPPPTNEKLFF	TGTGCCAGCAGTTTATTTCCCCCACCAACTAATGAAAAACTGTTTTTT